This TCR beta chain was identified during a study of T cells after somatic rescue of genetic block. Sequencing was performed with immunoSEQ multiplex PCR; in TCRdb, only in-frame clones are kept and a portion is missing. This sample has about 8,000 clones, with 80% found just once. This CDR3 is 16 amino acids long. CDR1 is MNHNS, CDR2 SASEGT, per germline. Trimming took 2 bases from V and 3 from J, leaving 17 bases between them. The sequenced material came from peripheral blood mononuclear cells (PBMCs). The receptor was isolated from a boy aged 10-17 years. The chain joins TRBV6-1 to TRBJ2-7, with D perhaps TRBD1 (6 bases). CDR3 amino acids: CASSETGPPWRYEQYF. CDR3 coding DNA: TGTGCCAGCAGTGAAACAGGGCCCCCTTGGCGCTACGAGCAGTACTTC.